The source of this TCR beta chain is a study of tumor-infiltrating lymphocytes in primary liver carcinoma. TCR beta cDNA was prepared out of 500 ng total RNA by means of a constant-region primer. TCR beta libraries came from three nested multiplex PCR rounds using slightly modified ARM-PCR. A C-beta reverse primer and TRBV1-TRBV30 forward primers served in each of the first two PCR rounds, at 9 to 11 cycles apiece. TCRdb re-analysed the multiplex PCR reads in MiXCR, keeping a single row per CDR3 protein. The top ten clones hold over 8% of a sample with 90,000 to 150,000 distinct CDR3 sequences, 65% to 75% of them seen once. The source material, roughly 18-31 mg of unsorted bulk tissue, was used to co-extract RNA and DNA. Surgical resection served as treatment for the primary liver carcinoma of these patients. No patient had received treatment, and all had chronic HBV infection. Details on this clonotype: At one boundary the junction diverges from the germline segment, which might be a read error.

Germline V CDR1 and CDR2: MDHEN, SYDVKM. The CDR3 loop spans 16 amino acids. The source material was tumor-adjacent normal liver tissue. V is TRBV28 and J is TRBJ1-2; D not resolved. This clonotype was obtained from a woman aged 55-70 years with primary liver carcinoma and hepatitis B virus infection. The CDR3 bases are TGTTCCAGCAGTTCCCCCTTTGGCGGGAAGGTGGATGGCTACACCTTC. Its translation is CSSSSPFGGKVDGYTF.